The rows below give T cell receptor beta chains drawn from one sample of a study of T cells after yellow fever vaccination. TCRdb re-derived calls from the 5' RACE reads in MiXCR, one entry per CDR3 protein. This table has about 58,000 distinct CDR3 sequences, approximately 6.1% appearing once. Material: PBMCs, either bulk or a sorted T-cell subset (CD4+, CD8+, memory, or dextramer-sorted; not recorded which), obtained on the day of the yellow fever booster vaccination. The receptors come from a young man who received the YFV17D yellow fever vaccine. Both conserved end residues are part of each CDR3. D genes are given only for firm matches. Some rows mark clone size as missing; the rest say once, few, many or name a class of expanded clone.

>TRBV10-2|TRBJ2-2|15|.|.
TGCGCCAGCAGTGAATCGGGCGTAAACACCGGGGAGCTGTTTTTT
CASSESGVNTGELFF
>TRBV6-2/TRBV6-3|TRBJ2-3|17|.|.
TGTGCCAGCAGTTTCACAGAGCAAGGAGGCCCAACCGATACGCAGTATTTT
CASSFTEQGGPTDTQYF
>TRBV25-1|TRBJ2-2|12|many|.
TGTGCCAGCAGTGAAAAAGCCAGGGAGCTGTTTTTT
CASSEKARELFF
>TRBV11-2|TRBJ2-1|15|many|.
TGTGCCAGCAGCTTAGACCTGAGCTCCTACAATGAGCAGTTCTTC
CASSLDLSSYNEQFF
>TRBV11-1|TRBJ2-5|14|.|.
TGTGCCAGCAGCCTCCAATTGCGGGAAGAGACCCAGTACTTC
CASSLQLREETQYF
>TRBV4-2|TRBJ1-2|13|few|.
TGTGCCAGCAGCCAAGACAGGGTCGGCGGCTACACCTTC
CASSQDRVGGYTF
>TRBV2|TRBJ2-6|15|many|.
TGTGCCAGTTTTCCACCTCGATCTGGGGCCAACGTCCTGACTTTC
CASFPPRSGANVLTF
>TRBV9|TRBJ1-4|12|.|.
TGTGCCAGCAGCCCAGGGTCAGAAAAACTGTTTTTT
CASSPGSEKLFF
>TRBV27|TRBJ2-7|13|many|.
TGTGCCAGCAGTTTTCTGGGGGCGGGAGAGCAGTACTTC
CASSFLGAGEQYF
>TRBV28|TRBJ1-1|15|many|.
TGTGCCAGCAGTTCGGAGGGGGTTGGGAACACTGAAGCTTTCTTT
CASSSEGVGNTEAFF
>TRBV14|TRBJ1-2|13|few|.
TGTGCCAGCAGCCAAGTAATGGGGGGTGGCTACACCTTC
CASSQVMGGGYTF
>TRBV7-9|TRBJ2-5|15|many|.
TGTGCCAGCAGCCCCCGCAGGGGGGAGGAAGAGACCCAGTACTTC
CASSPRRGEEETQYF
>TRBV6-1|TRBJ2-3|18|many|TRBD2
TGTGCCAGCAGCCCAGCGGGGCGCGTTGCCTATAGCACAGATACGCAGTATTTT
CASSPAGRVAYSTDTQYF
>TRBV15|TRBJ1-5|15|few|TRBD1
TGTGCCACCAGCTTTGCCGGGACAGGGAGTCAGCCCCAGCATTTT
CATSFAGTGSQPQHF
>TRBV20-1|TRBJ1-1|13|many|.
TGCAGTGCTCTACAGGGAAACGGCCCTGAAGCTTTCTTT
CSALQGNGPEAFF
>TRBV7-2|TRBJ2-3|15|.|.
TGTGCCAGCAGCTTAGCGCTGGGGGGCACAGATACGCAGTATTTT
CASSLALGGTDTQYF
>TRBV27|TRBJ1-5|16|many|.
TGTGCCAGCAGTTTAGGTTTCGGGGGATACAATCAGCCCCAGCATTTT
CASSLGFGGYNQPQHF
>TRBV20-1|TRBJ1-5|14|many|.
TGCAGTACCCCAGGGGCGGGTATCAATCAGCCCCAGCATTTT
CSTPGAGINQPQHF
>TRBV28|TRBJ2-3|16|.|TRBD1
TGTGCCAGCAGTTTATTGGGACAGGGGAGAACAGATACGCAGTATTTT
CASSLLGQGRTDTQYF
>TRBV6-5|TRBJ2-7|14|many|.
TGTGCCAGCAGTTACAATGGAGAGGGGCGCGAGCAGTACTTC
CASSYNGEGREQYF
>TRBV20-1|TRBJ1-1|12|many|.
TGCAGTGCCCCGACAGCGAACACTGAAGCTTTCTTT
CSAPTANTEAFF
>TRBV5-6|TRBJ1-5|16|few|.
TGTGCCAGCAGCTTGGGGGCACAGGTCTACGGTCAGCCCCAGCATTTT
CASSLGAQVYGQPQHF
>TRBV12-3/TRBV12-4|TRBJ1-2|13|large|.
TGTGCCAGCAGCCAAAACCCCCCCGGTGGCTACACCTTC
CASSQNPPGGYTF
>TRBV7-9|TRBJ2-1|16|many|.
TGTGCCAGCAGCCCCAGACAGTTTTCCACCTACAATGAGCAGTTCTTC
CASSPRQFSTYNEQFF
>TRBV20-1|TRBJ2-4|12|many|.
TGCAGTGCTAGAGGGGCAAGAAACATTCAGTACTTC
CSARGARNIQYF
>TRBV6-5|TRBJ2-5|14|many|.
TGTGCCAGCCGTCCACTTGGCGGGCGGGGGACCCAGTACTTC
CASRPLGGRGTQYF
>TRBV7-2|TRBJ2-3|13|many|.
TGTGCCAGCCAGACTAGGGGCACAGATACGCAGTATTTT
CASQTRGTDTQYF
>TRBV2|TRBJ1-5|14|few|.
TGTGCCAGCAGTGAATTTGGTAGCAATCAGCCCCAGCATTTT
CASSEFGSNQPQHF
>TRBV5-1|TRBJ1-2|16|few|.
TGCGCCAGCAGCTTGGAGGGACGCGGCCTAGGTATCCGCTACACCTTC
CASSLEGRGLGIRYTF
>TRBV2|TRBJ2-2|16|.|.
TGTGCCAGCAGAAAACCCGGGACAACGAACACCGGGGAGCTGTTTTTT
CASRKPGTTNTGELFF
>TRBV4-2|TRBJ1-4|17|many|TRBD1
TGTGCCAGCAGCCAGACCAAGGACAGGGGCTCTAATGAAAAACTGTTTTTT
CASSQTKDRGSNEKLFF
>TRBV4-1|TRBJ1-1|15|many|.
TGCGCCAGCAGCCAAGCAAACGCGGTGAACACTGAAGCTTTCTTT
CASSQANAVNTEAFF
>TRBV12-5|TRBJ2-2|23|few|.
TGTGCTAGTGGTTTAAGACGAGGTGTGGCTAGCCGAACCACCCGTCCTAGTTCCGGGGAGCTGTTTTTT
CASGLRRGVASRTTRPSSGELFF
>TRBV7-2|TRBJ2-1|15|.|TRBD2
TGTGCCAGCAGCTCCTGGACTAGCGGGGTTGGTGAGCAGTTCTTC
CASSSWTSGVGEQFF
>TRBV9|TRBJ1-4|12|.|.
TGTGCCAGCAGCGATCAGAATGAAAAACTGTTTTTT
CASSDQNEKLFF
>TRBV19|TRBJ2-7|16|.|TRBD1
TGTGCCAGTAGTGTCCCCGGGACAGCTGGCTCCTACGAGCAGTACTTC
CASSVPGTAGSYEQYF
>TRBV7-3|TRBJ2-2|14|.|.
TGTGCCAGCAGCCCCGAGGAGAACACCGGGGAGCTGTTTTTT
CASSPEENTGELFF
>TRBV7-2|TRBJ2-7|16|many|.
TGTGCCAGCAGCTCTACCGACAGGCTGGTGCTCTACGAGCAGTACTTC
CASSSTDRLVLYEQYF
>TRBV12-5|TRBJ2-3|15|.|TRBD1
TGTGCTAGTGGTTCGTGGACAGGGAGCACAGATACGCAGTATTTT
CASGSWTGSTDTQYF
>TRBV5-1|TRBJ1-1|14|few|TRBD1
TGCGCCAGCAGCCGTGACAGGGGGAACACTGAAGCTTTCTTT
CASSRDRGNTEAFF
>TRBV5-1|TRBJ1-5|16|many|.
TGCGCCAGCAGCTTGGAGGGCTTTGGCGGCAATCAGCCCCAGCATTTT
CASSLEGFGGNQPQHF
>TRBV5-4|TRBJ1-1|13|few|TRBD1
TGTGCCAGCAGCCGACAGGGTGGCACTGAAGCTTTCTTT
CASSRQGGTEAFF
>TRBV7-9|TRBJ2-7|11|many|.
TGTGCCAGCAGCTGGAGGGGCGAGCAGTACTTC
CASSWRGEQYF
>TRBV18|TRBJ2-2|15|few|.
TGTGCCAGCTCACCACCCACTAGCTTCTCCCGGGAGCTGTTTTTT
CASSPPTSFSRELFF
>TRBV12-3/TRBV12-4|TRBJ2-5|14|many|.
TGTGCCAGCAGTACCCGAGGGGCCCAAGAGACCCAGTACTTC
CASSTRGAQETQYF
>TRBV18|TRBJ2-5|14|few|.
TGTGCCAGCTCACCACCCTCAGCGAAAGAGACCCAGTACTTC
CASSPPSAKETQYF
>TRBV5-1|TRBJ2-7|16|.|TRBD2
TGCGCCAGCAGCTTCACTAGCGGGGCGCCCTCCTACGAGCAGTACTTC
CASSFTSGAPSYEQYF
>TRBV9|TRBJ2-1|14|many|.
TGTGCCAGCAGCGTAGGGGGGGACTACAATGAGCAGTTCTTC
CASSVGGDYNEQFF
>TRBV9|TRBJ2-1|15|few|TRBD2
TGTGCCAGCAGCCATAGCGGGGGGAGGGGTAATGAGCAGTTCTTC
CASSHSGGRGNEQFF